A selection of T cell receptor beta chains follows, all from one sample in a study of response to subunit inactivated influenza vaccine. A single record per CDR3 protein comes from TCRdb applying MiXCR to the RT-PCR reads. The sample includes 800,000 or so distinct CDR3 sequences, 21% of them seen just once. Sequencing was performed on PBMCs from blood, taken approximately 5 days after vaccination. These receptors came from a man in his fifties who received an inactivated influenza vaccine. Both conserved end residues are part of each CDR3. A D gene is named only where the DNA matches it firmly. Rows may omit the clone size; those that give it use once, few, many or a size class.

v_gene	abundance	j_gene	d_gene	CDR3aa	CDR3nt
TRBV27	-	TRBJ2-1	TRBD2	CASSLWVAGVDNEQFF	TGTGCCAGCAGTTTATGGGTAGCGGGAGTCGACAATGAGCAGTTCTTC
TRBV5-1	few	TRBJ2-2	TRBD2	CASSLVLAGDVTGELFF	TGCGCCAGCAGCTTGGTTCTTGCGGGGGATGTTACCGGGGAGCTGTTTTTT
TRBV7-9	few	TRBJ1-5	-	CASSSGLDSNQPQHF	TGTGCCAGCAGCTCGGGTCTCGATAGCAATCAGCCCCAGCATTTT
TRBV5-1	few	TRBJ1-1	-	CASSLGQVPGLNTEAFF	TGCGCCAGCAGCTTGGGACAAGTGCCCGGTCTGAACACTGAAGCTTTCTTT
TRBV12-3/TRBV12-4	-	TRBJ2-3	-	CASSTPRDGSTDTQYF	TGTGCCAGCAGTACTCCGCGGGACGGTAGCACAGATACGCAGTATTTT
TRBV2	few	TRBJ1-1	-	CASSEEAGSGTEAFF	TGTGCCAGCAGTGAAGAGGCGGGGTCTGGCACTGAAGCTTTCTTT
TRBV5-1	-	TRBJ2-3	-	CASSARGQGTDTQYF	TGCGCCAGCAGCGCGCGAGGGCAGGGCACAGATACGCAGTATTTT
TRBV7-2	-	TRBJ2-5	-	CASSFPGTSRETQYF	TGTGCCAGCAGCTTCCCTGGGACCTCACGGGAGACCCAGTACTTC
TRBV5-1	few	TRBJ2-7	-	CASSFSGTRPYEQYF	TGCGCCAGCAGCTTTTCCGGGACACGACCCTACGAGCAGTACTTC
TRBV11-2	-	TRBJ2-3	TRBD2	CASSLARGLASTDTQYF	TGTGCCAGCAGCTTAGCCCGGGGACTAGCTTCCACAGATACGCAGTATTTT
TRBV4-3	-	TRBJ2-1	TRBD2	CASSQDPGGGPRNEQFF	TGCGCCAGCAGCCAAGATCCTGGGGGAGGGCCAAGGAATGAGCAGTTCTTC
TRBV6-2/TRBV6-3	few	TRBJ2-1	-	CASTEGTYNEQFF	TGTGCCAGCACCGAAGGGACCTACAATGAGCAGTTCTTC
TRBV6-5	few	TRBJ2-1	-	CASSTKHEQFF	TGTGCCAGCAGCACTAAACATGAGCAGTTCTTC
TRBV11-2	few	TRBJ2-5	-	CASSLGPGAGETQYF	TGTGCCAGCAGCTTAGGGCCAGGGGCCGGAGAGACCCAGTACTTC
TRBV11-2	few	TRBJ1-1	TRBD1	CATPREPGQGWSSTEAFF	TGTGCCACCCCAAGAGAACCGGGACAGGGGTGGAGTAGTACTGAAGCTTTCTTT
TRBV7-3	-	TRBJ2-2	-	CASSPGFSTGELFF	TGTGCCAGCAGCCCAGGGTTTAGCACCGGGGAGCTGTTTTTT
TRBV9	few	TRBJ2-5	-	CASSVGGVGQETQYF	TGTGCCAGCAGCGTGGGGGGAGTTGGACAAGAGACCCAGTACTTC
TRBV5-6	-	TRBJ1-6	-	CASSFQAASNSPLHF	TGTGCCAGCAGCTTTCAAGCGGCAAGTAATTCACCCCTCCACTTT
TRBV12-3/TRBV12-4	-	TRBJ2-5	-	CASSFAGKETQYF	TGTGCCAGCAGTTTTGCGGGGAAAGAGACCCAGTACTTC
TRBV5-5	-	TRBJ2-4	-	CASSSDRDRKNIQYF	TGTGCCAGCAGCTCGGACAGAGATAGGAAAAACATTCAGTACTTC
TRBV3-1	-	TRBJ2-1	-	CASSQGVFGGSYNEQFF	TGTGCCAGCAGCCAAGGGGTCTTTGGGGGGTCCTACAATGAGCAGTTCTTC
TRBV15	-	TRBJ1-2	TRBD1	CATSRVGTGAAYGYTF	TGTGCCACCAGCAGAGTGGGGACAGGGGCCGCCTATGGCTACACCTTC
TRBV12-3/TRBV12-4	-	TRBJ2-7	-	CASSLVVEQYF	TGTGCCAGCAGTTTAGTGGTCGAGCAGTACTTC